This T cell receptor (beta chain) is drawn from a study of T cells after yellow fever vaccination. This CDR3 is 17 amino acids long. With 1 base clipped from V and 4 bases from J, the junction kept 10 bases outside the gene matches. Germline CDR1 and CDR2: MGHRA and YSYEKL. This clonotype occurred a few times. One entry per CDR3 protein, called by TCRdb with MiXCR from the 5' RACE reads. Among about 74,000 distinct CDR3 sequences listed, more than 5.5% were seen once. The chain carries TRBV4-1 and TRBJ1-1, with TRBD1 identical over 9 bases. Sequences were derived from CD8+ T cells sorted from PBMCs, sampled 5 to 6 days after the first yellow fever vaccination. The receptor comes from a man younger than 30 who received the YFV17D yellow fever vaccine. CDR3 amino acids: CASSQGPFGQGSTEAFF. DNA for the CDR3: TGCGCCAGCAGCCAAGGCCCTTTTGGACAGGGGTCCACTGAAGCTTTCTTT.